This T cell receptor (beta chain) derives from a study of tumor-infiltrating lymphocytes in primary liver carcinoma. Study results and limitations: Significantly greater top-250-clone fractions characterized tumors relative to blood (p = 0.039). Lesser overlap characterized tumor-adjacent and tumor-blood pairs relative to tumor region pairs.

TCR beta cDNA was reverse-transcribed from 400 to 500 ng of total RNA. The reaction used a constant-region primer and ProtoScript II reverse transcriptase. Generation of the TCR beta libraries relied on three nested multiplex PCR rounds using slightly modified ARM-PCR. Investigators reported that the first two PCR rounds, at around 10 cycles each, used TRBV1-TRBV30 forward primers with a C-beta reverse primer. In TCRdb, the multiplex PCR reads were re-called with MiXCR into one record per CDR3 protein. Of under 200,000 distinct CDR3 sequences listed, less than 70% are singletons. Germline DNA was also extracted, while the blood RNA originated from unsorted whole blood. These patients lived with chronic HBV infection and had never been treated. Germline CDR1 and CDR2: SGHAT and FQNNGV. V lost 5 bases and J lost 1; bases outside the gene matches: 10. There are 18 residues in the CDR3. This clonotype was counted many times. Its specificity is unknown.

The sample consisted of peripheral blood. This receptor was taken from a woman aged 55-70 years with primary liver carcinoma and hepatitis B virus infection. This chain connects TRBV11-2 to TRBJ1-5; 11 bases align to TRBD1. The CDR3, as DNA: TGTGCCAGCAGCCAGGGGACAGGGGGGCTCCACAGCAATCAGCCCCAGCATTTT. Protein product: CASSQGTGGLHSNQPQHF.